This is a list of T cell receptor beta chains from one sample in a study of early T cells in non-severe SARS-CoV-2 infection. TCRdb re-called the 5' RACE reads through MiXCR, storing one row per CDR3 protein. The sample records about 97,000 distinct CDR3 sequences, 9.5% to 12% being singletons. Sequenced here: whole blood, sampled at baseline. These receptors all come from an adult who was a healthcare worker with PCR-confirmed SARS-CoV-2 infection or an uninfected control (not recorded which). CDR3s include the opening cysteine and the closing phenylalanine or tryptophan.

V gene	J gene	CDR3 protein
TRBV3-1	TRBJ2-5	CASSQPSLGIETQYF
TRBV11-2	TRBJ2-2	CASSLGYFRSPGELFF
TRBV2	TRBJ2-7	CASNQQGTSYEQYF
TRBV7-9	TRBJ2-3	CASSFEGRGTDTQYF
TRBV2	TRBJ1-1	CASKPGGTEAFF
TRBV7-8	TRBJ2-2	CASSQRGFNTGELFF
TRBV5-1	TRBJ1-6	CASSPGPSGSYNSPLHF
TRBV20-1	TRBJ2-7	CSASMVTYEQYF
TRBV14	TRBJ2-2	CASSLYRDTRLFF
TRBV7-9	TRBJ1-1	CASSHSLDRANTEAFF
TRBV7-6	TRBJ2-6	CALAGESNSGANVLTF
TRBV29-1	TRBJ2-7	CSVDTTNEQYF
TRBV7-2	TRBJ1-1	CASRRDKNTEAFF
TRBV10-1	TRBJ2-1	CASSEYSSNEQFF
TRBV12-3/TRBV12-4	TRBJ2-5	CASRWTGEETQYF
TRBV30	TRBJ2-1	CAWKGWREQFF
TRBV10-2	TRBJ2-2	CASRTTNTGELFF
TRBV29-1	TRBJ1-4	CSVGRGTTNEKLFF
TRBV7-3	TRBJ2-1	CASSLARRDNEQFF
TRBV5-1	TRBJ1-1	CASSLDRASIEAFF
TRBV10-3	TRBJ2-1	CAISGDRYNEQFF
TRBV5-6	TRBJ2-7	CASSLPGEEDYEQYF
TRBV27	TRBJ2-1	CASSGVPVVYEQFF
TRBV7-8	TRBJ1-1	CASSLAKGNTEAFF
TRBV7-9	TRBJ2-1	CATPRGGLAGAEQFF
TRBV20-1	TRBJ2-7	CGTGTYEQYF
TRBV6-2/TRBV6-3	TRBJ2-3	CASTVTDNNRNTQYF
TRBV5-1	TRBJ2-5	CASSLAWETQYF
TRBV27	TRBJ2-3	CASSLADRSIGPDTQYF
TRBV2	TRBJ2-6	CASRDRGSSGANVLTF
TRBV20-1	TRBJ2-1	CSAEKGTRLYDEQFF
TRBV5-4	TRBJ2-3	CASSWGLAADTQYF
TRBV5-1	TRBJ1-2	CASSPGRTEPYGYTF
TRBV6-6	TRBJ2-5	CASSPVNVETQYF
TRBV30	TRBJ2-1	CAWKGPLASNEQFF
TRBV3-1	TRBJ1-2	CATSYGQNNYGYTF
TRBV3-1	TRBJ2-1	CASSPEVVNEQFF
TRBV28	TRBJ1-2	CASSPLLGNGYTF
TRBV29-1	TRBJ2-7	CSVAFSTYEQYF
TRBV11-2	TRBJ1-6	CASSFGPAHLHF
TRBV7-2	TRBJ2-3	CASSPRVDTQYF
TRBV20-1	TRBJ2-2	CSARKSQGANTGELFF
TRBV29-1	TRBJ2-1	CSAARQNEQFF
TRBV7-9	TRBJ2-5	CASSTTQGSQETQYF
TRBV24-1	TRBJ1-1	CATSDVDRGEAFF
TRBV10-2	TRBJ1-1	CASSDPSSNTEAFF
TRBV11-2	TRBJ2-3	CASSLGRDRVTDTQYF